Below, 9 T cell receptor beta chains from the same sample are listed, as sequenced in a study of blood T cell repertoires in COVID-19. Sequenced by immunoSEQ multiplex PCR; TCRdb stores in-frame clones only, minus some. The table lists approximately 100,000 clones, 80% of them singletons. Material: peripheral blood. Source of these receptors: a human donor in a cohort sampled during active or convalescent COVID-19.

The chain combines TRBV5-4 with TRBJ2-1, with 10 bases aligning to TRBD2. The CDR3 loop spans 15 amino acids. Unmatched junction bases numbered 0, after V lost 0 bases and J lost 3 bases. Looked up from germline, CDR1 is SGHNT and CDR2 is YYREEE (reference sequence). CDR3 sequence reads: CASSLGLAGYNEQFF. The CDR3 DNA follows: TGTGCCAGCAGCTTGGGACTAGCGGGCTACAATGAGCAGTTCTTC.

DNA for the CDR3: TGTGCCAGCAGGCCGGGGGGGAACAATGAGCAGTTCTTC. Translated: CASRPGGNNEQFF. J is TRBJ2-1 and V is TRBV13, with 8 positions matching TRBD2. V lost 6 bases to trimming and J lost 5 bases; unmatched junction nucleotides: 3. Germline CDR1 and CDR2: PRHDT and FYEKMQ (reference sequence). This CDR3 comprises 13 residues.

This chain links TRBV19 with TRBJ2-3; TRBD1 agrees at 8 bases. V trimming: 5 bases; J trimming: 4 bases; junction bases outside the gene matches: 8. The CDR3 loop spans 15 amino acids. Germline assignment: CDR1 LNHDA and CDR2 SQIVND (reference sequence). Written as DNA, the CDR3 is TGTGCCAGTAGTCATCCCGGGACAGGCCCAGATACGCAGTATTTT. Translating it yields CASSHPGTGPDTQYF.

The DNA for the CDR3 is TGTGCCAGCAGCCTGATACGACTAGCGGGAGGCCCAGATACGCAGTATTTT. Its translation is CASSLIRLAGGPDTQYF. The chain joins TRBV28 to TRBJ2-3; TRBD2 matches 13 bases. The germline V gene has CDR1 MDHEN and CDR2 SYDVKM. This CDR3 comprises 17 residues. The ends lost 6 bases at V and 4 bases at J; junction bases unmatched: 10.

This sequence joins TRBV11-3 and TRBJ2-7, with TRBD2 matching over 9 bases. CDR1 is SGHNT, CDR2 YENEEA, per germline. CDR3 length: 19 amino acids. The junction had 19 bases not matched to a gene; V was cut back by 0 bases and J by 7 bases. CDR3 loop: CASSLEWSSGGPQGEEQYF. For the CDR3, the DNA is TGTGCCAGCAGCTTAGAGTGGTCGAGCGGGGGGCCCCAGGGTGAGGAGCAGTACTTC. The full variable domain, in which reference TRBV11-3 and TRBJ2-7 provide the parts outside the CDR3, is EAGVVQSPRYKIIEKKQPVAFWCNPISGHNTLYWYLQNLGQGPELLIRYENEEAVDDSQLPKDRFSAERLKGVDSTLKIQPAELGDSAVYLCASSLEWSSGGPQGEEQYFGPGTRLTVT.

The CDR3: CASGKTGLAEQYF. In nucleotides, the CDR3 is TGTGCCTCCGGGAAGACAGGGTTGGCCGAGCAGTACTTC. The chain employs TRBV18 and TRBJ2-7; 7 bases fit TRBD1. Germline assignment: CDR1 KGHSH and CDR2 LQKENI. This CDR3 spans 13 amino acids. The V gene end was trimmed by 11 bases and the J gene end by 6 bases; junction bases not matched to a gene: 13.

CDR3 protein: CASSLAHENNEKLFF. CDR3 sequence (DNA): TGCGCCAGCAGCTTGGCCCACGAGAATAATGAAAAACTGTTTTTT. The rearrangement joins TRBV5-1 to TRBJ1-4; D remains ambiguous. CDR3 length: 15 amino acids. From germline, CDR1 is SGHRS and CDR2 YFSETQ. V lost 0 bases, J lost 4 bases, and 10 bases lay in between. The full variable domain, with the rest looked up from reference TRBV5-1 and TRBJ1-4, is KAGVTQTPRYLIKTRGQQVTLSCSPISGHRSVSWYQQTPGQGLQFLFEYFSETQRNKGNFPGRFSGRQFSNSRSEMNVSTLELGDSALYLCASSLAHENNEKLFFGSGTQLSVL.

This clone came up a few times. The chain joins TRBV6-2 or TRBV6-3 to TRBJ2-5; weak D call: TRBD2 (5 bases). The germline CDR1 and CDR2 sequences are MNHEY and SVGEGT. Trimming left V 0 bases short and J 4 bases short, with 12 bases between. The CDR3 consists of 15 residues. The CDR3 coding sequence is TGTGCCAGCAGTTACTCGAGGCTAGCTAGAGAGACCCAGTACTTC. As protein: CASSYSRLARETQYF.

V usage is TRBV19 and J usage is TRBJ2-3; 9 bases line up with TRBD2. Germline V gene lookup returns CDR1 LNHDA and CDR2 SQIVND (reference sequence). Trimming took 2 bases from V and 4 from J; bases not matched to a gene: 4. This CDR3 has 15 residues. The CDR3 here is CASSISERGADTQYF. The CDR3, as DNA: TGTGCCAGTAGTATATCTGAGCGGGGGGCAGATACGCAGTATTTT.